These 8 T cell receptor beta chains share one sample of origin, sequenced in a study of T-cell memory formation after mild COVID-19. One entry per CDR3 protein results from TCRdb running MiXCR on the 5' RACE reads. The sample has almost 550,000 distinct CDR3 sequences, roughly 20% seen once. The sample consisted of PBMCs or a T cell subset sorted from them (not recorded which). Receptors originate from an adult woman who had mild COVID-19 (a few samples of this study predate the infection). Cell type and time point are not known.

The chain joins TRBV2 to TRBJ2-1, with a possible D match to TRBD1 (5 bases). The germline V and J ends were trimmed by 0 bases and 5 bases, with 11 bases remaining between them. There are 15 residues in the CDR3. The germline gives CDR1 SNHLY, CDR2 FYNNEI. The CDR3 bases are TGTGCCAGCAGTGAAGCATTAGGGGTTAACAATGAGCAGTTCTTC. This encodes CASSEALGVNNEQFF.

The sample holds a few counts of this clonotype. The chain uses TRBV5-1 and TRBJ2-3, with D unclear. The V end lost 0 bases, the J end lost 5 bases, and 16 bases lay between the germline ends. The CDR3 consists of 16 residues. CDR1 and CDR2 (germline): SGHRS, YFSETQ. The CDR3 DNA reads TGCGCCAGCAGCTTGGGGTTCCGACTTCAGGAAGATACGCAGTATTTT. Amino acid sequence: CASSLGFRLQEDTQYF.

The chain employs TRBV6-2 or TRBV6-3 and TRBJ2-7; weak D call: TRBD1 (5 bases). CDR1 and CDR2 from the germline V gene are MNHEY and SVGEGT. Trimming stripped 6 bases from V and 1 base from J, with 10 bases between. This CDR3 has 13 amino acids. CDR3 bases: TGTGCCAGCAGAACCACAGGTTCCTACGAGCAGTACTTC. This translates into CASRTTGSYEQYF.

This chain uses TRBV2 with TRBJ2-5; D gene uncertain. Germline V gives CDR1 SNHLY, CDR2 FYNNEI. V gave up 8 bases and J gave up 7 bases, with 11 bases separating them. CDR3 size: 11 residues. CDR3 sequence: CASGIDWTQYF. The CDR3 DNA sequence: TGTGCCAGCGGGATAGATTGGACCCAGTACTTC.

The genes are TRBV29-1 and TRBJ2-3, with 12 bases matching TRBD2. V trimming: 4 bases; J trimming: 1 base; junction bases outside the gene matches: 18. Per germline, CDR1 SQVTM and CDR2 ANQGSEA. The CDR3 totals 20 residues. The CDR3 DNA reads TGCAGCGTTGCTAGCGGGAGGGCCAGGGAGCTATTTTTGGGCACAGATACGCAGTATTTT. Its translation: CSVASGRARELFLGTDTQYF.

This CDR3 is CASSQREVGEQYF. In nucleotides, the CDR3 is TGTGCCAGCAGCCAGCGGGAGGTTGGCGAGCAGTACTTC. V gene TRBV7-2 combines with J gene TRBJ2-7; TRBD2 aligns across 9 bases. The CDR3 covers 13 residues. Germline values: CDR1 SGHTA, CDR2 FQGNSA. V dropped 5 bases and J dropped 6; count of bases not matched to a gene: 5.

The chain employs TRBV13 and TRBJ2-5; D may match TRBD1 or TRBD2 (5 bases each). V was shortened by 5 bases and J by 6 bases, with 16 bases between the two germline ends. The CDR3 has 14 residues. Germline V gene data show CDR1 as PRHDT and CDR2 as FYEKMQ (reference sequence). The CDR3 spells CASSPTGAVKTQYF. Written as DNA, the CDR3 is TGTGCCAGCAGCCCAACCGGGGCCGTCAAGACCCAGTACTTC.

This chain's CDR3 is CSARGGGLLYNEQFF. The CDR3 region has the DNA TGCAGTGCTAGAGGGGGCGGACTACTCTACAATGAGCAGTTCTTC. The V gene is TRBV20-1, the J gene TRBJ2-1, with D possibly being TRBD2 (6 bases). Germline V gene data show CDR1 as DFQATT and CDR2 as SNEGSKA (reference sequence). V was shortened by 1 base and J by 3 bases, with 13 bases between the two germline ends. CDR3 length: 15 residues.